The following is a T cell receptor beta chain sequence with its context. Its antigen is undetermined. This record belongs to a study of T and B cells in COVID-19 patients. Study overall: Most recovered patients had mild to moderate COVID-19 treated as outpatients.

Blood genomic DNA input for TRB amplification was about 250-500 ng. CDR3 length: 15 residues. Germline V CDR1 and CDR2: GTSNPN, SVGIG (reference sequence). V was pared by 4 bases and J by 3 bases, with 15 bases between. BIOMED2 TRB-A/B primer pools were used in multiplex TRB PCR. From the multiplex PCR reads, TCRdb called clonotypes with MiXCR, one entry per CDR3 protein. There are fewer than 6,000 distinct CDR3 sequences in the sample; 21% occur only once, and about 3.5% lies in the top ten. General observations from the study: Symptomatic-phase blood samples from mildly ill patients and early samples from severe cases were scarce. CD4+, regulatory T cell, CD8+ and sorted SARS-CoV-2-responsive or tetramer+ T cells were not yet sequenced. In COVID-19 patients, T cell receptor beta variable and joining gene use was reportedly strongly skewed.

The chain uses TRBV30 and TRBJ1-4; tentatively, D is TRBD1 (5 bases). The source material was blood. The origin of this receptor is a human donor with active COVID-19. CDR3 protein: CAWIGEGSSNEKLFF. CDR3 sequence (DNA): TGTGCCTGGATCGGAGAGGGGTCGTCTAATGAAAAACTGTTTTTT.